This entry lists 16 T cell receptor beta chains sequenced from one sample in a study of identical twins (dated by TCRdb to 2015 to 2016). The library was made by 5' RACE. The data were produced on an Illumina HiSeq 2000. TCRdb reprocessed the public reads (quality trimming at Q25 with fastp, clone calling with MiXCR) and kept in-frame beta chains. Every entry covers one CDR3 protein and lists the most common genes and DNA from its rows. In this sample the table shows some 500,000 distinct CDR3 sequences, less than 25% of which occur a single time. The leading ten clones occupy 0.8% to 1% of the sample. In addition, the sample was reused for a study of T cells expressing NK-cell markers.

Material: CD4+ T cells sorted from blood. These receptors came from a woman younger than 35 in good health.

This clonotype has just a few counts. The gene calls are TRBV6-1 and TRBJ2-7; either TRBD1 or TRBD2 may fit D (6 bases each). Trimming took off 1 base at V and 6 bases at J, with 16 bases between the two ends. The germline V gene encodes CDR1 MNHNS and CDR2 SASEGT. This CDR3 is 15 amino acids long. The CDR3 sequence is CASSEGVEGDREQYF. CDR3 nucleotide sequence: TGTGCCAGCAGTGAAGGAGTGGAGGGGGATCGCGAGCAGTACTTC.

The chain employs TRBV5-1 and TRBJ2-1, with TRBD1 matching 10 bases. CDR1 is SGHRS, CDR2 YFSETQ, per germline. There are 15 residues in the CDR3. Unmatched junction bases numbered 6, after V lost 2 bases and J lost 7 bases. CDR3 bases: TGCGCCAGCAGCTTAATGGGACAGGGGTCGAATGAGCAGTTCTTC. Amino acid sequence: CASSLMGQGSNEQFF.

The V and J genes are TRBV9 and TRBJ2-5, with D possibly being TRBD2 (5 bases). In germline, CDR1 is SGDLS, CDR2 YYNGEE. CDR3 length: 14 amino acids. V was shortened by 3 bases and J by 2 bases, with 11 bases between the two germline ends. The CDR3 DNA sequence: TGTGCCAGCAGCGCCAACTCGGGACAAGAGACCCAGTACTTC. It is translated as CASSANSGQETQYF.

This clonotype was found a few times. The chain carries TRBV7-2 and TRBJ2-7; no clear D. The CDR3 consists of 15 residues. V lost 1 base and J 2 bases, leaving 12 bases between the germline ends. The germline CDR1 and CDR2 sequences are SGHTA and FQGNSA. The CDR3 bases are TGTGCCAGCAGCTTAGTCCCCTCTAGTCCCTACGAGCAGTACTTC. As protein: CASSLVPSSPYEQYF.

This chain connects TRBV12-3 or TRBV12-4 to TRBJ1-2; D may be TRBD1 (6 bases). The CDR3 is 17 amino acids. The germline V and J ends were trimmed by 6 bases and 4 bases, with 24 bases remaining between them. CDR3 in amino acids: CASRGGQPGRRGYGYTF. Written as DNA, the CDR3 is TGTGCCAGCAGGGGGGGGCAACCCGGAAGGAGGGGCTATGGCTACACCTTC.

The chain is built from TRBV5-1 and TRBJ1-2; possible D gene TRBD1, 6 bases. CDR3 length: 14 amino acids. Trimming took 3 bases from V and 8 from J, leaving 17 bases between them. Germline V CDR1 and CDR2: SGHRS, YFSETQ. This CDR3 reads CASSSLDGGAGYTF. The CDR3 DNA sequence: TGCGCCAGCAGCTCGTTGGATGGGGGCGCCGGCTACACCTTC.

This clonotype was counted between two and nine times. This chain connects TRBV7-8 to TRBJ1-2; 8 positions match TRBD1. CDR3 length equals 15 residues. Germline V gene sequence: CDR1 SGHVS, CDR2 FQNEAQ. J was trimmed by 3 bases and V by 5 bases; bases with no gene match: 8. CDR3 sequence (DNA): TGTGCCAGCAGCGCGGACAGGGAGGATCACTATGGCTACACCTTC. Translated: CASSADREDHYGYTF.

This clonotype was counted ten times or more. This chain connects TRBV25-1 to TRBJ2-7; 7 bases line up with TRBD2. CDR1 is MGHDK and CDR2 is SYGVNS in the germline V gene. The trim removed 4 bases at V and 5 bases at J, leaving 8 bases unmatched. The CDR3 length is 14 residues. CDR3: CASSGELATNEQYF. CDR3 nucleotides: TGTGCCAGCAGTGGAGAACTAGCGACGAACGAGCAGTACTTC.

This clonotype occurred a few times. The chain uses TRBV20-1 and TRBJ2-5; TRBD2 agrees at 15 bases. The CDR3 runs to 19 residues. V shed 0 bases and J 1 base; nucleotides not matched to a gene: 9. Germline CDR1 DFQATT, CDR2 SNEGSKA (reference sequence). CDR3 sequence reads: CSARDLGLAGGPSQETQYF. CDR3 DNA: TGCAGTGCTAGAGACCTAGGACTAGCGGGGGGGCCGTCCCAAGAGACCCAGTACTTC.

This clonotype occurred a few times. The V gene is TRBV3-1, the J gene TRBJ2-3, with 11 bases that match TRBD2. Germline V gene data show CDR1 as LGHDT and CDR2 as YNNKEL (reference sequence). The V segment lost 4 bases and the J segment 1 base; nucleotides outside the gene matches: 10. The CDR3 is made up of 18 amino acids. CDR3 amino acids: CASSRGTSGVPGTDTQYF. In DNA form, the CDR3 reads TGTGCCAGCAGCCGTGGGACTAGCGGAGTTCCGGGCACAGATACGCAGTATTTT.

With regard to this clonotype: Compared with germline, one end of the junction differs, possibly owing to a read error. The CDR3 protein is CASSVGRDLSF. The CDR3 DNA reads TGCGCCAGCAGCGTAGGCCGGGACCTGAGCTTC. The chain uses TRBV5-1 and TRBJ2-7, with D possibly being TRBD1 or TRBD2 (5 bases each). Germline CDR1 is SGHRS and CDR2 is YFSETQ. The CDR3 sequence is 11 residues long.

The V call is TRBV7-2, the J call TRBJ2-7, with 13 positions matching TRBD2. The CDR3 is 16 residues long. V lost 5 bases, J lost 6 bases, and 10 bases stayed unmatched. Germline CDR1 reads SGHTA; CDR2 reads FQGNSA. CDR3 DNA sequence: TGTGCCAGCAGCCTGGGACTAGCGGGATCCCGGGGCGAGCAGTACTTC. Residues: CASSLGLAGSRGEQYF.

The CDR3 nucleotides are TGTGCCAGCAGCCAATTGGGGACTAGCTATGAGCAGTTCTTC. This gives the protein CASSQLGTSYEQFF. The genes are TRBV3-1 and TRBJ2-1; 9 positions agree with TRBD2. Germline V gives CDR1 LGHDT, CDR2 YNNKEL (reference sequence). CDR3 length equals 14 residues. J lost 8 bases, V lost 2 bases, and 4 bases had no gene match.

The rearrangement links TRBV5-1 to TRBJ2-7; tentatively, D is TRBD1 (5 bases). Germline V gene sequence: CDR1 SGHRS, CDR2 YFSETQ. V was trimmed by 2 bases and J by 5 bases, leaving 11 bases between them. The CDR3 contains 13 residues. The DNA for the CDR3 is TGCGCCAGCAGCTTAGGGGTTGGAGACGAGCAGTACTTC. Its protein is CASSLGVGDEQYF.

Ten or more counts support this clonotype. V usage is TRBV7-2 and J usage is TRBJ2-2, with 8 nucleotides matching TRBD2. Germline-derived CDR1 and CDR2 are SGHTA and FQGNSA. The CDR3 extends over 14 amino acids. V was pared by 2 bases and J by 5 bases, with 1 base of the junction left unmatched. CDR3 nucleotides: TGTGCCAGCAGCTTAAGCGGGGGTACCGGGGAGCTGTTTTTT. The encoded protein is CASSLSGGTGELFF.

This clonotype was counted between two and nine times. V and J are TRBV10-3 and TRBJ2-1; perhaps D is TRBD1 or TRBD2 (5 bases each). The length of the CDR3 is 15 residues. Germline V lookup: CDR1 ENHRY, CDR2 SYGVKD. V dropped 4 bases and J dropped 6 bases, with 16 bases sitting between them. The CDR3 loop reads CAISGRGPRRNEQFF. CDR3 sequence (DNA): TGTGCCATCAGTGGCCGGGGACCCCGGCGCAATGAGCAGTTCTTC.